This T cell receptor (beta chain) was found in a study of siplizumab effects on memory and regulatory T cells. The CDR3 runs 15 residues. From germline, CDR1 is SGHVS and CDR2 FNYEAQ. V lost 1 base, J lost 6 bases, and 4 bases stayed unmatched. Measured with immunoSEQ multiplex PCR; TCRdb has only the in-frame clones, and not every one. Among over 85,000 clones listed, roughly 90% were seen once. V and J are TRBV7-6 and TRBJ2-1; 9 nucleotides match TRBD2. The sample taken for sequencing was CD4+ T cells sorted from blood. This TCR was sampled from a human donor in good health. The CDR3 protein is CASSLEGLAVNEQFF. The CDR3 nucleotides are TGTGCCAGCAGCTTAGAGGGACTAGCCGTCAATGAGCAGTTCTTC.